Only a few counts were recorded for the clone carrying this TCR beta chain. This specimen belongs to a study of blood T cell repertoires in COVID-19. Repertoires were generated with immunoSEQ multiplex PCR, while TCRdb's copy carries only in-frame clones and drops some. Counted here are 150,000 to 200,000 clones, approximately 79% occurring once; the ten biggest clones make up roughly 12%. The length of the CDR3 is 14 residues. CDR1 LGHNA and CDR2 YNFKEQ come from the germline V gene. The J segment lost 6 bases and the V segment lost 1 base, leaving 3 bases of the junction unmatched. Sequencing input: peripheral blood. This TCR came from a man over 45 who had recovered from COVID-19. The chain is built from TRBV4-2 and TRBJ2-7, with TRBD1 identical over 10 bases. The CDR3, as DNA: TGTGCCAGCAGCCAAGCCGACAGGGGGCGCGAGCAGTACTTC. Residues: CASSQADRGREQYF.